Listed here is a single T cell receptor beta chain. The record originates from a study of blood T cell repertoires in COVID-19. Original methodology: By means of reference gene primer amplification, nucleated cell counts were estimated. The method was immunoSEQ multiplex PCR; TCRdb's version includes in-frame clones alone and lacks a portion of them. Clonal size and the V and J genes are those of that table, whereas D and trimming came from the DNA. The data contain around 260,000 clones, about 88% of them seen just once; the ten biggest clones take up 3.6%. Germline lookup yields CDR1 MNHEY and CDR2 SVGAGI. With V trimmed by 4 bases and J by 4 bases, 1 base remained unmatched. This CDR3 has 15 residues.

Sequenced input: peripheral blood. The chain uses TRBV6-5 and TRBJ2-1, with 13 bases that match TRBD2. This sequence originates from a man younger than 35 with active or convalescent COVID-19. As DNA, the CDR3 is TGTGCCAGCAGTTTACTAGCGGGGGGGTACAATGAGCAGTTCTTC. Encoded protein: CASSLLAGGYNEQFF.